A selection of T cell receptor beta chains follows, all from one sample in a study of shared clonotypes between healthy human individuals. The protocol was immunoSEQ multiplex PCR, while the TCRdb copy is restricted to in-frame clones and leaves out a portion. Of over a million clones listed, about 80% are singletons. Material: memory CD4+ T cells from PBMCs. These receptor sequences come from a young man in good health. Some clones in this sample may be carry-over from other donors' samples. Each CDR3 is given with its conserved first and last residue. D genes are given only for firm matches. Size values are once, few and many counts, or a class for expanded clones, and some rows have none.

DNA,CDR3,D,size,V,J
TGTGCCAGCAGCTTAGTAGGACAGGGGGCGGCCTACGAGCAGTACTTC,CASSLVGQGAAYEQYF,TRBD1,-,TRBV7-8,TRBJ2-7
TGCGCCAGCAGCTTTGTAACCGGCAGGGTCAATCAGCCCCAGCATTTT,CASSFVTGRVNQPQHF,-,-,TRBV5-1,TRBJ1-5
TGTGCCGCGGGCCGTACCGGGAAAGAGCAGTACTTC,CAAGRTGKEQYF,-,-,TRBV28,TRBJ2-7
TGTGCCAGCAATCCAGGGACAAAGAATGAAAAACTGTTTTTT,CASNPGTKNEKLFF,-,-,TRBV6-1,TRBJ1-4
TGTGCCAGCAGCTTAGCGTTCAGCTCTGGGGCCAACGTCCTGACTTTC,CASSLAFSSGANVLTF,-,-,TRBV7-9,TRBJ2-6
TGTGCCAGTAGTTCCCGGCAGGGGGCTAGGACTGAAGCTTTCTTT,CASSSRQGARTEAFF,TRBD1,-,TRBV19,TRBJ1-1
TGCGCCAGCAGCCAAGAATCGGACGGGAGGCAGTTCTTC,CASSQESDGRQFF,-,few,TRBV4-3,TRBJ2-1
TGTGCCAACCACAGTCCACTTGAAGCTTTCTTT,CANHSPLEAFF,-,-,TRBV7-9,TRBJ1-1
TGTGCCAGTAGTCGACAGGGCTATGGCTACACCTTC,CASSRQGYGYTF,TRBD1,-,TRBV19,TRBJ1-2
TGTGCCAGCAGCTTTAGGAACACCGGGGAGCTGTTTTTT,CASSFRNTGELFF,-,-,TRBV5-6,TRBJ2-2
TGTGCCAGCAGCCTCAACCCCTTACAGGGTAAAGCTTTCTTT,CASSLNPLQGKAFF,-,-,TRBV5-4,TRBJ1-1
TGTGCCAGCTCACCAGTCGCACAGGGGACCTACGAGCAGTACTTC,CASSPVAQGTYEQYF,TRBD1,-,TRBV18,TRBJ2-7
TGTGCCAGCAGAACTAGCGGTAACGCCAATGAGCAGTTCTTC,CASRTSGNANEQFF,TRBD2,few,TRBV6-6,TRBJ2-1
TGTGCCAGCAGCTTCGGGGCAGGGGCTGGGAACACTGAAGCTTTCTTT,CASSFGAGAGNTEAFF,-,few,TRBV5-6,TRBJ1-1
TGTGCCAGTAGTATATTAGTAACCGGTGAGCTGTTTTTT,CASSILVTGELFF,-,-,TRBV19,TRBJ2-2
TGCAGTGCTAGAAGGCAGTACGAGCAGTACTTC,CSARRQYEQYF,-,-,TRBV20-1,TRBJ2-7
TGTGCCAGCAGCTCACTAGCGGGAGGGCGAACAGATACGCAGTATTTT,CASSSLAGGRTDTQYF,TRBD2,-,TRBV11-2,TRBJ2-3
TGTGCCAGCAGCTTAGGTACAGGGCCCACTTACGAGCAGTACTTC,CASSLGTGPTYEQYF,-,-,TRBV7-9,TRBJ2-7
TGTGCCAGCAGGACCGGGACAGGGGGCGTGCGAGAGCAGTACTTC,CASRTGTGGVREQYF,TRBD1,-,TRBV6-4,TRBJ2-7
TGTGCCAGCAGCTTTGACAAGTACTACGAGCAGTACTTC,CASSFDKYYEQYF,-,-,TRBV7-8,TRBJ2-7
TGTGCCAGTAGTATAGGCAACGGACTTAGGGAGACCCAGTACTTC,CASSIGNGLRETQYF,-,-,TRBV19,TRBJ2-5
TGTGCCAGCAGTTTATGGACCAGGGCCTACGAGCAGTACTTC,CASSLWTRAYEQYF,-,-,TRBV28,TRBJ2-7
TGTGCTAGTGGTTTGGCTGGACCCGGCGAAGGCAATCAGCCCCAGCATTTT,CASGLAGPGEGNQPQHF,-,-,TRBV12-5,TRBJ1-5
TGTGCCAGCTCCAGCACGGGGCAGCCCCAGCATTTT,CASSSTGQPQHF,-,few,TRBV18,TRBJ1-5
TGCGCCAGCACCTTGGCCCCGCCAGCAAACATTCAGTACTTC,CASTLAPPANIQYF,-,-,TRBV5-1,TRBJ2-4
TGTGCCAGCAGCTTGGGGACTAGCGGTTGGAATGAGCAGTTCTTC,CASSLGTSGWNEQFF,TRBD2,-,TRBV5-5,TRBJ2-1
TGTGCCACCAGCAGAGCACATACCCTAGCGGGGAGCACAGATACGCAGTATTTT,CATSRAHTLAGSTDTQYF,TRBD2,-,TRBV15,TRBJ2-3
TGTGCCACCAGCAGAGGTGGGGGGGCTGGCGAAAAACTGTTTTTT,CATSRGGGAGEKLFF,-,-,TRBV15,TRBJ1-4
TGTGCCAGCAGCCCCCGAGGACAGGGCAATCAGCCCCAGCATTTT,CASSPRGQGNQPQHF,TRBD1,-,TRBV7-9,TRBJ1-5
TGTGCCTGGAGTGTAACCAGGACTCGCCCGGGCGGGGCCAACGTCCTGACTTTC,CAWSVTRTRPGGANVLTF,-,-,TRBV30,TRBJ2-6
TGTGCCAGCAGCTCATCTCCGGCCAGAACCTACGAGCAGTACTTC,CASSSSPARTYEQYF,-,-,TRBV9,TRBJ2-7
TGTGCCAGCAGCTTAGTCTCGGCGGGAGCCTCCTACGAGCAGTACTTC,CASSLVSAGASYEQYF,TRBD2,-,TRBV11-2,TRBJ2-7
TGTGCCAGCAGTTACTCGAATCCCGCCTACAATGAGCAGTTCTTC,CASSYSNPAYNEQFF,-,few,TRBV6-6,TRBJ2-1
TGTGCCTGGAAAGAAAAGCGGCAAGGCGCAGATACGCAGTATTTT,CAWKEKRQGADTQYF,-,-,TRBV30,TRBJ2-3
TGTGCCAGCATGCTAGAACAGGTAGCCAAAAACATTCAGTACTTC,CASMLEQVAKNIQYF,-,-,TRBV2,TRBJ2-4
TGTGCCAGGTCAAGGGCGGGGGGAATCGGCACAGATACGCAGTATTTT,CARSRAGGIGTDTQYF,TRBD2,-,TRBV2,TRBJ2-3
TGTGCCAGACTAGCGCGCCAAGCCTACTACGAGCAGTACTTC,CARLARQAYYEQYF,-,-,TRBV5-3,TRBJ2-7
TGCGCCAGCAGCCAAGACGTCGGGGGGTACCCTAGCACAGATACGCAGTATTTT,CASSQDVGGYPSTDTQYF,TRBD2,-,TRBV4-3,TRBJ2-3
TGTGCCAGCAGCTCTACGGGACAGGGTGGTTACGAGCAGTACTTC,CASSSTGQGGYEQYF,TRBD1,-,TRBV5-4,TRBJ2-7
TGTGCCAGCAGTTTCGTGACAGGGGGCGTCTATGGCTACACCTTC,CASSFVTGGVYGYTF,TRBD1,-,TRBV27,TRBJ1-2
TGTGCCAGTAGTACCGGGACTAGCGGCACAGATACGCAGTATTTT,CASSTGTSGTDTQYF,TRBD2,-,TRBV19,TRBJ2-3
TGTGCCAGCAGCTTGGATTTCGTCGGGGGGGAATATGGCTACACCTTC,CASSLDFVGGEYGYTF,-,-,TRBV5-4,TRBJ1-2
TGTGCCAGCAGCCTAGGCCAACAGGGGCCTGAAAAACTGTTTTTT,CASSLGQQGPEKLFF,TRBD1,-,TRBV7-9,TRBJ1-4
TGTGCCAGCAGCTTAGGGAGTGGGGGGGTAGCCCTCACCGAGCAGTACTTC,CASSLGSGGVALTEQYF,TRBD2,once,TRBV11-2,TRBJ2-7
TGTGCCAGCAGCTCCGCTACTAGCGGACAAGAGACCCAGTACTTC,CASSSATSGQETQYF,TRBD2,-,TRBV5-4,TRBJ2-5
TGTGCCAGTACCCCCTCCTTTGGTGAAAAACTGTTTTTT,CASTPSFGEKLFF,-,-,TRBV19,TRBJ1-4
TGTGCCAGCAGTGTGATAGGCTGGGGTAGCAATCAGCCCCAGCATTTT,CASSVIGWGSNQPQHF,-,-,TRBV2,TRBJ1-5
TGCGCCAGCAGCTTGGGTATTTCTGCATTACGCAATGAGCAGTTCTTC,CASSLGISALRNEQFF,-,-,TRBV5-1,TRBJ2-1
TGTGCCAGCTCACGTACAATTGGCGGGAGAGCAGATACGCAGTATTTT,CASSRTIGGRADTQYF,TRBD2,-,TRBV18,TRBJ2-3
TGTGCCAGCAGCTTGGGGGGGACTAGGACAGATACGCAGTATTTT,CASSLGGTRTDTQYF,TRBD2,-,TRBV7-3,TRBJ2-3
TGTGCCAGCAGCGTAGTAGCCGGACTGAACACCGGGGAGCTGTTTTTT,CASSVVAGLNTGELFF,-,few,TRBV9,TRBJ2-2
TGTGCCAGCAGCCAACTTCACGGGAACACTGAAGCTTTCTTT,CASSQLHGNTEAFF,-,few,TRBV28,TRBJ1-1
TGTGCCAGCAGTTTAGGGACAGGGTTTAACGAAAAACTGTTTTTT,CASSLGTGFNEKLFF,TRBD1,-,TRBV28,TRBJ1-4
TGTGCCAGCAGCTTAGGATTCCCAGCAGATACGCAGTATTTT,CASSLGFPADTQYF,-,-,TRBV7-2,TRBJ2-3
TGTGCCAGCAGCTTAGCAGTGGGACAGGGAGAGCAGTACTTC,CASSLAVGQGEQYF,TRBD1,once,TRBV7-9,TRBJ2-7
TGTGCCAGCAGCTTCGTGTCAGCCCAAGAGACCCAGTACTTC,CASSFVSAQETQYF,-,-,TRBV7-8,TRBJ2-5
TGTGCCAGCAGCTTAGAGAGACTGGGGGAGCAGTACTTC,CASSLERLGEQYF,-,-,TRBV11-3,TRBJ2-7
TGCAGCGTTCTTGCGTCTGGGGCCAACGTCCTGACTTTC,CSVLASGANVLTF,-,-,TRBV29-1,TRBJ2-6